This T cell receptor (beta chain) was captured by sequencing in a study of T-cell memory formation after mild COVID-19. A single record per CDR3 protein comes from TCRdb applying MiXCR to the 5' RACE reads. The repertoire holds 350,000 or so distinct CDR3 sequences, with 13% as singletons. This clonotype was seen ten or more times. The sequenced sample was PBMCs or a T cell subset sorted from them (not recorded which). The clonotype comes from a man aged 18 to 29 who had mild COVID-19 (a few samples of this study predate the infection). Cell type and time point are not known.

CDR3 sequence: CASSLGTSGAYEQYF. In nucleotides, the CDR3 is TGTGCCAGCAGCCTAGGGACTAGCGGTGCCTACGAGCAGTACTTC. The chain recombines TRBV9 with TRBJ2-7; TRBD2 aligns across 11 bases. J was trimmed by 2 bases and V by 4 bases; bases with no gene match: 5. The germline CDR1 and CDR2 sequences are SGDLS and YYNGEE. The CDR3 loop spans 15 amino acids.